The T cell receptor beta chain under discussion was sequenced for a study of CD4 T cells in relation to SARS-CoV-2 and coronaviruses. Here immunoSEQ multiplex PCR was the method, and the copy in TCRdb shows in-frame clones only, minus some. The sample carries some 68,000 clones, 85% to 95% recorded once. The CDR3 is made up of 12 amino acids. Germline V CDR1 and CDR2: MNHEY, SVGAGI. The trim removed 10 bases at V and 2 bases at J, leaving 5 bases unmatched. CD4+ T cells from unexposed donors were obtained before the COVID-19 pandemic (2011-2018). Cryopreserved PBMCs were CD4-enriched, then split into naive and memory cells.

The TCR sequence derives from a human donor in good health. Sequencing used naive CD4+ T cells from PBMCs. The subset was: naive CD4+ T cells isolated by negative enrichment. The chain employs TRBV6-5 and TRBJ2-7; 7 positions match TRBD1. The CDR3: CATRQGTYEQYF. The CDR3 nucleotides are TGTGCCACTCGACAGGGTACCTACGAGCAGTACTTC.